This T cell receptor (beta chain) was sequenced for a study of PD-L1 blockade in urothelial cancer. On the study more broadly: Bladder-origin urothelial cancer in males described most of the roughly 30 patients.

This clone showed up just a few times. Generated by immunoSEQ multiplex PCR, the TCRdb table keeps only in-frame clones and is missing some. There are around 46,000 clones in the sample; 82% occur only once, and roughly 13% lies in the top ten. V lost 3 bases and J lost 0, with 9 bases in between. This CDR3 comprises 15 residues. Germline assignment: CDR1 MDHEN and CDR2 SYDVKM. The time point denotes: peripheral blood 6 weeks after treatment start. This TCR came from a man aged 55 to 69 with urothelial cancer. This specimen consisted of PBMCs, obtained around atezolizumab (anti-PD-L1) treatment. The rearrangement links TRBV28 to TRBJ1-5; D perhaps matches TRBD1 (5 bases). The CDR3 region is CASSLGRASNQPQHF. In nucleotides, the CDR3 is TGTGCCAGCAGTTTGGGCAGGGCTAGCAATCAGCCCCAGCATTTT.